This TCR beta chain originates from a study of T cell responses to AZD1222 COVID-19 vaccine. At the level of the study: Pooling of second doses given at about 4 or about 12 weeks was done. Study-wide results and limits: A reported finding is that nearly half of spike-specific TCRs target unmutated variant regions. Clonal diversity was possibly underestimated, and white British individuals and females predominated among donors.

Method: immunoSEQ multiplex PCR; TCRdb's copy keeps in-frame clones and lacks some. The repertoire holds about 120,000 clones, with roughly nine tenths as singletons. The CDR3 spans 12 residues. Trimming left V 7 bases short and J 1 base short, with 7 bases between. Germline-derived CDR1 and CDR2 are SNHLY and FYNNEI. Remarks on this clone: Its antigen is still unknown.

Material: peripheral blood, obtained on day 0 of AZD1222 vaccination. The TCR sequence derives from an adult in good health. This chain connects TRBV2 to TRBJ1-1; D unresolved. The CDR3 is CASNPRNTEAFF. The DNA for the CDR3 is TGTGCCAGCAATCCTAGGAACACTGAAGCTTTCTTT.